Listed below are T cell receptor beta chains from one sample, sequenced in a study of blood T cell repertoires in COVID-19. Here immunoSEQ multiplex PCR was the method, and the copy in TCRdb shows in-frame clones only, minus some. The table lists fewer than 300,000 clones, roughly 90% of them singletons. Sequencing was done on a sample of peripheral blood. These receptors all stem from a woman aged 25 to 45 with COVID-19, enrolled during active disease. The CDR3 runs from the conserved cysteine through the conserved F or W. Each record gives: D gene, clone size, J gene, V gene, CDR3 protein, CDR3 DNA. The D gene is left open where the match is weak. Some rows mark clone size as missing; the rest say once, few, many or name a class of expanded clone.

. . TRBJ1-5 TRBV19 CASSWGAGHNQPQHF TGTGCCAGTAGTTGGGGCGCAGGGCACAATCAGCCCCAGCATTTT
. . TRBJ1-1 TRBV5-8 CAAHQGLARLYF TGTGCCGCACATCAGGGGCTAGCCCGACTCTACTTT
. . TRBJ2-1 TRBV11-2 CASRQYLGGENNEQFF TGTGCCAGCAGGCAGTACCTCGGGGGAGAGAACAATGAGCAGTTCTTC
TRBD2 . TRBJ2-3 TRBV28 CASRLGGATTQYF TGTGCCAGCAGGCTCGGGGGGGCCACTACGCAGTATTTT
TRBD1 . TRBJ2-7 TRBV12-5 CASGFGTGPIRSSYEQYF TGTGCTAGTGGTTTTGGGACAGGGCCGATCAGGAGCTCCTACGAGCAGTACTTC
. . TRBJ2-2 TRBV12-3/TRBV12-4 CASSFGAPGELFF TGTGCCAGCAGTTTTGGGGCTCCCGGGGAGCTGTTTTTT
. . TRBJ2-7 TRBV4-1 CASSQRLADSYEQYF TGCGCCAGCAGCCAAAGGCTGGCGGACTCCTACGAGCAGTACTTC
. . TRBJ2-2 TRBV5-1 CASRRTVANTGELFF TGCGCCAGCAGGAGGACAGTCGCGAACACCGGGGAGCTGTTTTTT
TRBD1 few TRBJ1-6 TRBV19 CASAPQGAGSPLHF TGTGCCAGCGCCCCACAGGGGGCAGGATCACCCCTCCACTTT
. . TRBJ2-1 TRBV10-3 CASGGNNEQFF TGTGCCTCTGGGGGGAACAATGAGCAGTTCTTC
. . TRBJ2-3 TRBV18 CASSSGRDTQYF TGTGCCAGCTCTTCGGGAAGAGATACGCAGTATTTT
. . TRBJ1-1 TRBV4-1 CASSRKEGDTEAFF TGCGCCAGCAGCCGTAAAGAAGGGGACACTGAAGCTTTCTTT
. . TRBJ1-5 TRBV5-5 CASSLRQGNQPQHF TGTGCCAGCAGCTTGAGACAGGGCAATCAGCCCCAGCATTTT
. . TRBJ1-2 TRBV7-9 CASHRVGDGYTF TGTGCCAGCCACAGGGTCGGGGATGGCTACACCTTC
. . TRBJ2-3 TRBV28 CASPRSLRESTDTQYF TGTGCCAGCCCCCGTTCCCTACGGGAGAGCACAGATACGCAGTATTTT
. . TRBJ1-2 TRBV19 CATITNWHAGNGYTF TGTGCCACGATAACCAACTGGCATGCAGGGAATGGCTACACCTTC
TRBD1 . TRBJ2-7 TRBV7-6 CASSLGDRTYEQYF TGTGCCAGCAGCTTAGGGGACAGAACCTACGAGCAGTACTTC
TRBD2 few TRBJ2-3 TRBV27 CASSLRGGHGDTQYF TGTGCCAGCAGTTTGCGGGGGGGCCATGGAGATACGCAGTATTTT
. . TRBJ2-1 TRBV18 CASSPAVADYNEQFF TGTGCCAGCTCACCGGCAGTAGCGGATTACAATGAGCAGTTCTTC
. . TRBJ1-1 TRBV6-5 CASNQQGYTEAFF TGTGCCAGCAACCAACAGGGATACACTGAAGCTTTCTTT
. once TRBJ2-2 TRBV6-4 CASSDTAGELFF TGTGCCAGCAGTGACACGGCCGGGGAGCTGTTTTTT
. . TRBJ2-2 TRBV27 CASRLVAHDDTGELFF TGTGCCAGCAGGCTAGTAGCGCACGATGACACCGGGGAGCTGTTTTTT
TRBD1 . TRBJ2-1 TRBV6-5 CASSPQGAAYNEQFF TGTGCCAGCAGCCCACAGGGGGCGGCCTACAATGAGCAGTTCTTC
. . TRBJ2-1 TRBV3-1/TRBV3-2 CASSQAGGSEQFF TGTGCCAGCAGCCAAGCAGGGGGGAGTGAGCAGTTCTTC
. few TRBJ2-2 TRBV7-9 CASSLNQVNTGELFF TGTGCCAGCAGCCTGAACCAGGTGAACACCGGGGAGCTGTTTTTT
. once TRBJ2-7 TRBV2 CASSAVRVEQYF TGTGCCAGCAGTGCCGTACGGGTCGAGCAGTACTTC
. few TRBJ2-2 TRBV24-1 CATSDWREELFF TGTGCCACCAGTGATTGGCGGGAGGAGCTGTTTTTT
. . TRBJ2-5 TRBV4-1 CASSQAPRETQYF TGCGCCAGCAGCCAAGCCCCCCGGGAGACCCAGTACTTC
TRBD1 . TRBJ2-3 TRBV11-2 CASSLGRGRGTDTQYF TGTGCCAGCAGCTTAGGTAGGGGGCGTGGAACAGATACGCAGTATTTT
. . TRBJ2-2 TRBV1 CTSSQQIMGHDTGELFF TGCACCAGCAGCCAACAAATAATGGGACATGACACCGGGGAGCTGTTTTTT
. once TRBJ2-3 TRBV27 CASSLSESTDTQYF TGTGCCAGCAGTTTATCAGAGTCAACGGATACGCAGTATTTT
. . TRBJ2-3 TRBV29-1 CSVEDAGLLPDTQYF TGCAGCGTTGAAGATGCGGGACTCCTTCCAGATACGCAGTATTTT
TRBD1 . TRBJ2-7 TRBV4-1 CASSQDREQGGWDEQYF TGCGCCAGCAGCCAAGATCGAGAACAGGGGGGATGGGACGAGCAGTACTTC
. few TRBJ2-3 TRBV7-9 CASSLGYTDTQYF TGTGCCAGCAGCTTAGGTTACACAGATACGCAGTATTTT
. . TRBJ1-3 TRBV20-1 CSASDRLTGNTIYF TGCAGTGCTAGTGACAGGCTCACGGGAAACACCATATATTTT
TRBD1 . TRBJ2-4 TRBV14 CASSQNPKRTGSNIQYF TGTGCCAGCAGCCAAAACCCAAAAAGGACAGGGTCCAACATTCAGTACTTC
. . TRBJ1-1 TRBV7-8 CASTLRRLGTEAFF TGTGCCAGCACCTTAAGGCGGTTGGGTACTGAAGCTTTCTTT
TRBD2 . TRBJ2-3 TRBV5-1 CASSLDPAGTTDTQYF TGCGCCAGCAGCTTGGACCCAGCGGGGACTACAGATACGCAGTATTTT
TRBD1 . TRBJ2-2 TRBV3-1/TRBV3-2 CASSRWTGEELFF TGTGCCAGCAGCCGATGGACAGGGGAGGAGCTGTTTTTT
TRBD1 . TRBJ2-7 TRBV5-4 CASSLVTGVEQYF TGTGCCAGCAGCTTGGTGACAGGGGTCGAGCAGTACTTC
. . TRBJ2-3 TRBV30 CAWSVGPGRPSSTDTQYF TGTGCCTGGAGTGTTGGCCCAGGAAGGCCTTCTAGCACAGATACGCAGTATTTT
. . TRBJ2-7 TRBV2 CASRPRRAYEQYF TGTGCCAGCAGGCCCCGGCGGGCCTACGAGCAGTACTTC
. once TRBJ2-5 TRBV2 CAIARENNQETQYF TGTGCCATCGCCAGGGAAAATAACCAAGAGACCCAGTACTTC
TRBD2 . TRBJ2-2 TRBV7-7 CASSLTSGGSTGELFF TGTGCCAGCAGTCTGACTAGCGGGGGGTCGACCGGGGAGCTGTTTTTT
TRBD1 . TRBJ1-5 TRBV7-8 CASSRDRGTGKTQHF TGTGCCAGCAGCCGAGACAGGGGTACGGGTAAGACCCAGCATTTT
TRBD2 . TRBJ2-5 TRBV11-2 CASSLENADWGGETQYF TGTGCCAGCAGCTTAGAAAACGCGGACTGGGGGGGGGAGACCCAGTACTTC
. . TRBJ1-5 TRBV27 CASSLILSQPQHF TGTGCCAGCAGTTTAATCCTTTCCCAGCCCCAGCATTTT
TRBD1 . TRBJ2-6 TRBV2 CASTQAGGGANVLTF TGTGCCAGCACTCAAGCAGGGGGTGGGGCCAACGTCCTGACTTTC
TRBD2 . TRBJ2-1 TRBV7-9 CASSARTTSGVYNEQFF TGTGCCAGCAGCGCCCGAACGACTAGCGGGGTTTACAATGAGCAGTTCTTC
. . TRBJ2-7 TRBV7-9 CASSHSTGYYEQYF TGTGCCAGCAGCCATTCGACAGGTTACTACGAGCAGTACTTC
TRBD1 . TRBJ1-2 TRBV2 CASRGTGGHYGYTF TGTGCCAGCAGGGGGACAGGGGGGCATTATGGCTACACCTTC
TRBD2 . TRBJ2-2 TRBV5-1 CASMTSGGPTGELFF TGCGCCAGCATGACTAGCGGGGGCCCAACCGGGGAGCTGTTTTTT
. . TRBJ2-2 TRBV28 CASKGGQGWTGELFF TGTGCCAGCAAAGGCGGCCAGGGGTGGACCGGGGAGCTGTTTTTT
TRBD1 . TRBJ2-5 TRBV5-4 CASSPGQDETQYF TGTGCCAGCAGCCCGGGACAGGATGAGACCCAGTACTTC
. . TRBJ1-5 TRBV5-5 CASSLRQLYSNQPQHF TGTGCCAGCAGCCTGAGACAGCTTTATAGCAATCAGCCCCAGCATTTT
. few TRBJ1-4 TRBV19 CASSLRKREWNEKLFF TGTGCCAGTAGTCTTCGAAAAAGGGAGTGGAATGAAAAACTGTTTTTT
. . TRBJ1-1 TRBV5-1 CASSSIDRPVAFF TGCGCCAGCAGCAGCATCGACAGACCCGTGGCTTTCTTT
TRBD1 . TRBJ2-5 TRBV27 CASSVTGAHVRTQYF TGTGCCAGCAGTGTAACAGGGGCCCACGTAAGGACCCAGTACTTC
. . TRBJ1-1 TRBV5-5 CASSLGTGAEAFF TGTGCCAGCAGCTTGGGGACGGGGGCTGAAGCTTTCTTT